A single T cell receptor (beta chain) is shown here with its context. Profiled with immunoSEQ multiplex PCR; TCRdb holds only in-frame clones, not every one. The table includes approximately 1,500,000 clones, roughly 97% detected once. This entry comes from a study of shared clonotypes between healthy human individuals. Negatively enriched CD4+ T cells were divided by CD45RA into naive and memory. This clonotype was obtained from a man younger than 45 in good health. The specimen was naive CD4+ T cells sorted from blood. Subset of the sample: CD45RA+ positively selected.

CDR3 protein: CASSPDGVQPQHF. The DNA of the CDR3 is TGTGCCAGCAGCCCGGACGGGGTCCAGCCCCAGCATTTT. This chain uses TRBV7-9 with TRBJ1-5; no clear D. There are 13 residues in the CDR3. Trimming took off 5 bases at V and 7 bases at J, with 12 bases between the two ends. CDR1 is SEHNR and CDR2 is FQNEAQ in the germline V gene (reference sequence).